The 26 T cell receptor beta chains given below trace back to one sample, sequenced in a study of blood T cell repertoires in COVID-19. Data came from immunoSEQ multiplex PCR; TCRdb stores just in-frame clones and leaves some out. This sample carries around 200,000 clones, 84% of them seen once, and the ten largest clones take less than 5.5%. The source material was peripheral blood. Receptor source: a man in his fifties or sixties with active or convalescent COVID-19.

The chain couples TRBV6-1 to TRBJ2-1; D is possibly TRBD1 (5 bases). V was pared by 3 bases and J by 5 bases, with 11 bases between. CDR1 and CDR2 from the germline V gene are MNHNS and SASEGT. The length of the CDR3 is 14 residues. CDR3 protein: CASSDGAPHNEQFF. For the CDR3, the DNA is TGTGCCAGCAGTGATGGGGCTCCCCACAATGAGCAGTTCTTC.

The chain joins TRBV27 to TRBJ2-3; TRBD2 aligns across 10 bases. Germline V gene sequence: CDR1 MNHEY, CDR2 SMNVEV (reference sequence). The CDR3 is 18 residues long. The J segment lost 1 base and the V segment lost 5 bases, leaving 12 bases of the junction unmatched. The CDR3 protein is CASSIPAGGLWGTDTQYF. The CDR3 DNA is TGTGCCAGCAGTATCCCAGCGGGGGGGCTTTGGGGCACAGATACGCAGTATTTT.

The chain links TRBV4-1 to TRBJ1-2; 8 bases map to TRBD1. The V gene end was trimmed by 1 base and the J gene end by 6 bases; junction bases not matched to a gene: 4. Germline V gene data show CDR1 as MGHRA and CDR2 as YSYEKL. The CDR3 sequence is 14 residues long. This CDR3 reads CASSQADRVNGYTF. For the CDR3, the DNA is TGCGCCAGCAGCCAAGCGGACAGGGTAAATGGCTACACCTTC.

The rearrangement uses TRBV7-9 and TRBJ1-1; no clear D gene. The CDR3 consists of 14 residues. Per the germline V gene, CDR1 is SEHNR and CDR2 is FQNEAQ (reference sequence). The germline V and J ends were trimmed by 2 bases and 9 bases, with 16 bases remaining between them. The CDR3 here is CASSLFPQVFQAFF. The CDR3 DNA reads TGTGCCAGCAGCTTATTTCCTCAGGTATTCCAAGCTTTCTTT.

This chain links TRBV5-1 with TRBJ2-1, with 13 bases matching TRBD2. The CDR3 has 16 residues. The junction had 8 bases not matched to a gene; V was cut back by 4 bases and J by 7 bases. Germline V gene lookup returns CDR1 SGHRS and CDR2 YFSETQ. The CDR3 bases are TGCGCCAGCAGCGATCAACTAGCGGGGGGGCTAAATGAGCAGTTCTTC. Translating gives CASSDQLAGGLNEQFF.

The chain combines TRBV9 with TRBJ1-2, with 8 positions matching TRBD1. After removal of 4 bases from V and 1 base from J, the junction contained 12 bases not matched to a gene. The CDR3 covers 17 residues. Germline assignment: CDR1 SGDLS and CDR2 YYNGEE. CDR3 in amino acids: CASSPDGQGIFNYGYTF. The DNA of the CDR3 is TGTGCCAGCAGCCCAGACGGACAGGGAATTTTTAACTATGGCTACACCTTC. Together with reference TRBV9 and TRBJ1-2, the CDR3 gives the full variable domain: DSGVTQTPKHLITATGQRVTLRCSPRSGDLSVYWYQQSLDQGLQFLIQYYNGEERAKGNILERFSAQQFPDLHSELNLSSLELGDSALYFCASSPDGQGIFNYGYTFGSGTRLTVV.

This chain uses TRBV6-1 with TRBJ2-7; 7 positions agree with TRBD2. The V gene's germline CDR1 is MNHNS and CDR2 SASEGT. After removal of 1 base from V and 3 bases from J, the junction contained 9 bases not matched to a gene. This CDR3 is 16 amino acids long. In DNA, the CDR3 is TGTGCCAGCAGTGAAGAGGGCTCGCGGGAGAACTACGAGCAGTACTTC. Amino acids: CASSEEGSRENYEQYF.

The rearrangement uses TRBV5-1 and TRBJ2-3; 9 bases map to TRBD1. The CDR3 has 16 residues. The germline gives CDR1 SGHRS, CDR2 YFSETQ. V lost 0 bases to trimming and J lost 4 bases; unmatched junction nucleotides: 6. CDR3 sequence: CASSLDQGQGSDTQYF. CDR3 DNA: TGCGCCAGCAGCTTGGATCAGGGACAGGGCTCAGATACGCAGTATTTT. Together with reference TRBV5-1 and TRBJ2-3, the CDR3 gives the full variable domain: KAGVTQTPRYLIKTRGQQVTLSCSPISGHRSVSWYQQTPGQGLQFLFEYFSETQRNKGNFPGRFSGRQFSNSRSEMNVSTLELGDSALYLCASSLDQGQGSDTQYFGPGTRLTVL.

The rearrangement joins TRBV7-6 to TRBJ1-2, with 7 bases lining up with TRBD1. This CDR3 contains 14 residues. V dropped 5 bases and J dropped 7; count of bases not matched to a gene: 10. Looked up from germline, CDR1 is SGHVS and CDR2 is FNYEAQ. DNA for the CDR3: TGTGCCAGCAGCCCCCGGGTGGCAGGGGGTGGCTACACCTTC. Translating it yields CASSPRVAGGGYTF.

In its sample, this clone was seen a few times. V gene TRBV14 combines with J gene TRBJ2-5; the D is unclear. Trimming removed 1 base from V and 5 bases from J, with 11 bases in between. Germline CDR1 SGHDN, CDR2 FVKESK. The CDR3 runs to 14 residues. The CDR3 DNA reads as TGTGCCAGCAGCCAAGCCTTAGCCGGGGAGACCCAGTACTTC. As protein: CASSQALAGETQYF.

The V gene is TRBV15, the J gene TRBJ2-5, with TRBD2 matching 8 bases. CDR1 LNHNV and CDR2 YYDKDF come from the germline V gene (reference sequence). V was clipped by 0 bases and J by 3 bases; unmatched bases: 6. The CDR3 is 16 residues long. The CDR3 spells CATSRDAGRGEETQYF. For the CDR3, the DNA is TGTGCCACCAGCAGAGATGCTGGGCGGGGGGAAGAGACCCAGTACTTC.

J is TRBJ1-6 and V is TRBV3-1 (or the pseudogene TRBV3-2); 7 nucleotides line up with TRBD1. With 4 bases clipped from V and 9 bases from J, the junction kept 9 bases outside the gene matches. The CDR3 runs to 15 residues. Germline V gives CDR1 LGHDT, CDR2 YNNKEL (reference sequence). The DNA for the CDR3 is TGTGCCAGCAGCCCGACCACAGGGGATGGTTCACCCCTCCACTTT. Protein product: CASSPTTGDGSPLHF.

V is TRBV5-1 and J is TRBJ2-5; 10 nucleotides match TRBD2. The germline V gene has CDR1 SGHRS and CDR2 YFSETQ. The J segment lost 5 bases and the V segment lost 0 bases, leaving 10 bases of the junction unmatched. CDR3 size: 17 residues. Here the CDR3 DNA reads TGCGCCAGCAGCTTGGGGACTAGCGGCCTCCCGGGGGAGACCCAGTACTTC. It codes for CASSLGTSGLPGETQYF.

DNA of the CDR3: TGTGCCATCAGTGAGTCGGGGACTAACAATCAGCCCCAGCATTTT. Residues: CAISESGTNNQPQHF. The chain is built from TRBV10-3 and TRBJ1-5, with D perhaps matching TRBD1 (5 bases). The CDR3 covers 15 residues. V lost 0 bases and J 3 bases, leaving 9 bases between the germline ends. Germline assignment: CDR1 ENHRY and CDR2 SYGVKD.

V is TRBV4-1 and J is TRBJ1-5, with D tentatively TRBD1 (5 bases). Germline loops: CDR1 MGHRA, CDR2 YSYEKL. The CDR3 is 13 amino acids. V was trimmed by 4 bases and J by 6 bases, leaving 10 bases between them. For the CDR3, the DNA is TGCGCCAGCAGCCCGTGGGGGGGTCAGCCCCAGCATTTT. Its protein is CASSPWGGQPQHF.

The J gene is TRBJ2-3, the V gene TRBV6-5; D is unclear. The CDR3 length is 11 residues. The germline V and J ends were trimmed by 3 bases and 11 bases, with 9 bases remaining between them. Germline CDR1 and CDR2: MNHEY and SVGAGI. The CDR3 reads CASSYSLRQYF. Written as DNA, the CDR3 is TGTGCCAGCAGTTATTCCCTTCGGCAGTATTTT.

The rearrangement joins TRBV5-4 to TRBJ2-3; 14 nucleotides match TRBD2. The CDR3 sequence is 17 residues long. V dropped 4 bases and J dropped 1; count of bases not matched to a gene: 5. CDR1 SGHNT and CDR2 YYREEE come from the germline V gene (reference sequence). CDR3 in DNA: TGTGCCAGCAGCCCAAGGACTAGCGGGGGGCGCACAGATACGCAGTATTTT. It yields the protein CASSPRTSGGRTDTQYF.

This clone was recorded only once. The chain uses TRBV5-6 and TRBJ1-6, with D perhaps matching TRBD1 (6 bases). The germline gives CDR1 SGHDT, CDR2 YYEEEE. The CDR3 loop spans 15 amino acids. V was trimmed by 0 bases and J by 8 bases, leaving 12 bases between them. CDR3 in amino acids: CASSLGTDNYSPLHF. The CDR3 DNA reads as TGTGCCAGCAGCTTGGGGACAGATAATTATTCACCCCTCCACTTT.

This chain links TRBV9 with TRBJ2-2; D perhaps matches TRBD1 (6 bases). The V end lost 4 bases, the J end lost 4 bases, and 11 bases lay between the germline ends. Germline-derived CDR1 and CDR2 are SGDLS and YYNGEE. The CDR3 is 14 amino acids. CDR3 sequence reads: CASSLIGGTGELFF. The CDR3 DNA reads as TGTGCCAGCAGCCTAATAGGGGGCACCGGGGAGCTGTTTTTT.

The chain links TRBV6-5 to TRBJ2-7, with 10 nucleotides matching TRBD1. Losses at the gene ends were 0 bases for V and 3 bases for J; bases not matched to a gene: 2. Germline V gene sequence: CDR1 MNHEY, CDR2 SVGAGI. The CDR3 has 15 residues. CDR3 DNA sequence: TGTGCCAGCAGTTACTCGGGACAGGGGAACTACGAGCAGTACTTC. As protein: CASSYSGQGNYEQYF.

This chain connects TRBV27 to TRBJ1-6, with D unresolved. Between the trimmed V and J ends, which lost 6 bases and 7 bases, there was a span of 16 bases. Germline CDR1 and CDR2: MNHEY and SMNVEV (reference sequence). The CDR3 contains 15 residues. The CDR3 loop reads CASRPREGLNSPLHF. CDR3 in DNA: TGTGCCAGCAGGCCCCGTGAGGGCCTCAATTCACCCCTCCACTTT.

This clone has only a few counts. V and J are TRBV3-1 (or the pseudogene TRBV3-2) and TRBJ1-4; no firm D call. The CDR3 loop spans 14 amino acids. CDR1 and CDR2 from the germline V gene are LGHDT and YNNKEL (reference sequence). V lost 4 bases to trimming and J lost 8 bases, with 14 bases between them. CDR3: CASSLRAGREKLFF. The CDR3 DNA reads TGTGCCAGCAGCCTGCGGGCCGGCCGGGAAAAACTGTTTTTT.

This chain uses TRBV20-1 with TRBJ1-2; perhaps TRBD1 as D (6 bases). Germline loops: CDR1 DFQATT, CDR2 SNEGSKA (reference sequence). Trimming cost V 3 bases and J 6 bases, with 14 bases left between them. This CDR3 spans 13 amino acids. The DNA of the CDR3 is TGCAGTGCTAGTGGGGCAGGGGATCATGGCTACACCTTC. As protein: CSASGAGDHGYTF.

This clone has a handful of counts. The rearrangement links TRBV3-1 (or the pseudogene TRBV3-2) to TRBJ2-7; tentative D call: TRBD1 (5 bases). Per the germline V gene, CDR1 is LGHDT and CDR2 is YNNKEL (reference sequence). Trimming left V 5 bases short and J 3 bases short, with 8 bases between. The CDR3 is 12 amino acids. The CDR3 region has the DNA TGTGCCAGCAGCTCCAGGGTCTACGAGCAGTACTTC. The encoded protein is CASSSRVYEQYF.

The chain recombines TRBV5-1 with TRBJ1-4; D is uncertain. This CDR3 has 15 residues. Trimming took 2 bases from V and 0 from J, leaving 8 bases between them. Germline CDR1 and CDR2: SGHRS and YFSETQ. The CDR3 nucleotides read TGCGCCAGCAGCTTCTCCGGGACAACTAATGAAAAACTGTTTTTT. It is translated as CASSFSGTTNEKLFF.

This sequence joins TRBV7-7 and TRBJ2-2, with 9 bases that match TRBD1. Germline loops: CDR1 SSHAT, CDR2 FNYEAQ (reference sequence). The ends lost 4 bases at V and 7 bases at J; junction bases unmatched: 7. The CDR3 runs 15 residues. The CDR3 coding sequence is TGTGCCAGCAGCTCCCGGACAGGGGAGGGCGGGGAGCTGTTTTTT. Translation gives CASSSRTGEGGELFF.